This T cell receptor beta chain was captured by sequencing in a study of T cells after yellow fever vaccination. The TCR cDNA carried a universal primer site and UMIs from 5'RACE template switching. TCRdb reprocessed the 5' RACE reads with MiXCR, giving one entry per CDR3 protein. The table shows hundreds of thousands of distinct CDR3 sequences, with around 6.4% occurring only once. This clonotype was counted at least ten times. Its antigen is as yet unknown. Trimming removed 5 bases at V and 0 bases at J, with 11 bases between. Germline CDR1 reads SQVTM; CDR2 reads ANQGSEA. CDR3 length equals 13 residues. Study findings and constraints: A small proportion of clonotypes was detected in both the CD4 and CD8 compartments. A large majority of primary-vaccination clones showed up again after the booster (just under 97% CD4, 88% CD8).

The material sequenced was PBMCs, taken 5 days after the yellow fever booster vaccination. This clonotype was sampled from a man under 40 who received the YFV17D yellow fever vaccine. The chain uses TRBV29-1 and TRBJ2-7; D is perhaps TRBD2 (5 bases). Here the CDR3 reads CSVRGQSSYEQYF. The CDR3, as DNA: TGCAGCGTTCGGGGTCAGAGCTCCTACGAGCAGTACTTC.